Following are 8 T cell receptor beta chains from one sample sequenced in a study of cytomegalovirus exposure and HLA in healthy donors. The PCR used 60 Vbeta and 13 Jbeta primers. The data were produced by immunoSEQ multiplex PCR, yet TCRdb's version contains in-frame clones alone and is incomplete. Among some 200,000 clones listed, 75% to 90% were seen once. The specimen sequenced was PBMCs. Receptors were obtained from a boy between 10 and 17 years old in good health and CMV-seronegative.

This clone is a singleton in its sample. The chain is built from TRBV5-1 and TRBJ2-5; D ambiguous. The J call is uncertain, as TRBJ2-7 better fits the DNA end. This CDR3 comprises 15 residues. The germline V gene has CDR1 SGHRS and CDR2 YFSETQ. The CDR3 region is CASSLDGRAVYEQYF. CDR3 sequence (DNA): TGCGCCAGCAGCTTGGACGGCCGTGCGGTATACGAGCAGTACTTC.

The J gene is TRBJ2-1, the V gene TRBV29-1; the D gene is possibly TRBD1 (6 bases). V was shortened by 0 bases and J by 7 bases, with 13 bases between the two germline ends. This CDR3 region has 14 residues. Germline V gene lookup returns CDR1 SQVTM and CDR2 ANQGSEA. The CDR3, as DNA: TGCAGCGTTGAAGATGGGATCCAGGGGAATGAGCAGTTCTTC. Residues: CSVEDGIQGNEQFF.

The chain couples TRBV30 to TRBJ1-2; 7 nucleotides agree with TRBD1. V lost 4 bases, J lost 7 bases, and 12 bases stayed unmatched. The CDR3 contains 14 residues. The V gene's germline CDR1 is GTSNPN and CDR2 SVGIG (reference sequence). CDR3 region: CAWTRIRGNGGYTF. CDR3 sequence (DNA): TGTGCCTGGACAAGAATCAGGGGGAACGGTGGCTACACCTTC.

In its sample, this clone was seen once. V is TRBV18 and J is TRBJ1-2; 7 nucleotides match TRBD1. Germline CDR1 reads KGHSH; CDR2 reads LQKENI. The CDR3 has 15 amino acids. The V gene end was trimmed by 3 bases and the J gene end by 7 bases; junction bases not matched to a gene: 11. The CDR3 loop reads CASSPQQGSPVGYTF. CDR3 sequence (DNA): TGTGCCAGCTCACCTCAACAGGGGAGTCCAGTTGGCTACACCTTC.

The chain carries TRBV5-8 and TRBJ2-1; the D is unclear. This CDR3 spans 12 amino acids. V was cut by 4 bases and J by 12 bases, with 14 bases left in between. Germline V CDR1 and CDR2: SGHTS, YDEGEE. CDR3 region: CASSHRVQLQFF. CDR3 nucleotide sequence: TGTGCCAGCAGCCATCGGGTGCAACTGCAGTTCTTC. Full variable domain (missing parts from reference TRBV5-8 and TRBJ2-1): EAGVTQSPTHLIKTRGQQATLRCSPISGHTSVYWYQQALGLGLQFLLWYDEGEERNRGNFPPRFSGRQFPNYSSELNVNALELEDSALYLCASSHRVQLQFFGPGTRLTVL.

The chain links TRBV19 to TRBJ2-1; 11 nucleotides match TRBD2. V lost 1 base, J lost 4 bases, and 0 bases stayed unmatched. Germline lookup yields CDR1 LNHDA and CDR2 SQIVND (reference sequence). The CDR3 length is 15 residues. The DNA of the CDR3 is TGTGCCAGTAGTATAGGACTAGCGGGGTACAATGAGCAGTTCTTC. Amino acid sequence: CASSIGLAGYNEQFF.

The gene calls are TRBV5-8 and TRBJ1-1, with a possible D match to TRBD1 (6 bases). Looked up from germline, CDR1 is SGHTS and CDR2 is YDEGEE. The V and J ends lost 3 bases and 0 bases respectively, with 12 bases between them. The CDR3 has 15 residues. For the CDR3, the DNA is TGTGCCAGCAGCTATTACAGGGCTCTGAACACTGAAGCTTTCTTT. This gives the protein CASSYYRALNTEAFF.

The V and J genes are TRBV5-4 and TRBJ2-3, with 9 nucleotides matching TRBD1. There are 17 residues in the CDR3. Per germline, CDR1 SGHNT and CDR2 YYREEE (reference sequence). V was pared by 6 bases and J by 4 bases, with 15 bases of the junction left unmatched. The CDR3 bases are TGTGCCAGCAAGATAACCATTTGGACAGGGGTGGCAGATACGCAGTATTTT. As protein: CASKITIWTGVADTQYF.